These 17 T cell receptor beta chains were sequenced from one sample in a study of T cell responses to AZD1222 COVID-19 vaccine (dated by TCRdb to the early 2020s). This specimen's time point label, per the study, means: baseline before first vaccination. The library relied on the immunoSEQ multiplex PCR assay. In TCRdb, the immuneACCESS table is reduced to in-frame sequences with V and J assigned. These tables do not hold every clone; where another copy was compared, an unresolved V gene accounts for under half, and the others remain unexplained. The sample records over 90,000 clones, 91% of which are singletons. 45% to 50% of the sample lies in the top ten. The sample was peripheral blood, taken on day 0 of AZD1222 vaccination. These receptor sequences come from an adult in good health.

V is TRBV4-3 and J is TRBJ2-1; TRBD1 agrees at 8 bases. Germline CDR1 and CDR2: LGHNA and YSLEER. J was trimmed by 9 bases and V by 4 bases; bases with no gene match: 8. This CDR3 is 14 amino acids long. Here the CDR3 reads CASSPGTGPSEQFF. The CDR3 nucleotides read TGCGCCAGCAGCCCCGGGACAGGTCCAAGTGAGCAGTTCTTC.

The genes are TRBV21-1 and TRBJ2-7. TRBV21-1 counts as a pseudogene. The CDR3 spans 14 residues. In nucleotides, the CDR3 is TGTGCCAGCAATCCGGGCCCTGCAAACCACGAGCAGTACTTC. Translated, it gives CASNPGPANHEQYF.

The chain employs TRBV7-3 and TRBJ2-2; D perhaps matches TRBD1 (5 bases). V shed 3 bases and J shed 6 bases, with 14 bases lying between them. CDR3 length: 15 amino acids. Per the germline V gene, CDR1 is SGHTA and CDR2 is FQGTGA. Here the CDR3 DNA reads TGTGCCAGCAGCTTCGATAGCAGGGCGGCCGGGGAGCTGTTTTTT. This gives the protein CASSFDSRAAGELFF.

The chain is built from TRBV3-1 (or the pseudogene TRBV3-2) and TRBJ2-1, with D maybe TRBD2 (6 bases). This CDR3 region has 15 residues. Germline CDR1 is LGHDT and CDR2 is YNNKEL (reference sequence). V lost 4 bases and J 8 bases, leaving 18 bases between the germline ends. The CDR3 reads CASSPGIAGWHEQFF. CDR3 DNA sequence: TGTGCCAGCAGCCCGGGTATCGCGGGGTGGCATGAGCAGTTCTTC.

This chain links TRBV18 with TRBJ1-2, with D possibly matching TRBD1 (5 bases). The V and J ends lost 3 bases and 4 bases respectively, with 12 bases between them. CDR3 length: 14 residues. Germline CDR1 reads KGHSH; CDR2 reads LQKENI. CDR3 nucleotide sequence: TGTGCCAGCTCACCTTCGGGGCAGGTCTATGGCTACACCTTC. Its protein product is CASSPSGQVYGYTF.

J is TRBJ2-1 and V is TRBV7-3, with a possible D match to TRBD2 (6 bases). The germline gives CDR1 SGHTA, CDR2 FQGTGA. CDR3 length equals 16 residues. The V end was cut by 5 bases, the J end by 7 bases, with 21 bases between. CDR3 amino acids: CASSPRIAATLNEQFF. CDR3 nucleotides: TGTGCCAGCAGCCCCCGGATAGCGGCTACATTGAATGAGCAGTTCTTC.

In DNA form, the CDR3 reads TGTGCCAGCAGCCAAGATATCGAGGTTTACGGCTCTGGGGCCAACGTCCTGACTTTC. Translation gives CASSQDIEVYGSGANVLTF. The chain joins TRBV4-2 to TRBJ2-6; D remains ambiguous. Germline-derived CDR1 and CDR2 are LGHNA and YNFKEQ. This CDR3 comprises 19 residues. Between the trimmed V and J ends, which lost 0 bases and 0 bases, there was a span of 15 bases.

V is TRBV10-3 and J is TRBJ2-1, with D hard to call. Germline V CDR1 and CDR2: ENHRY, SYGVKD. V was trimmed by 6 bases and J by 7 bases, leaving 10 bases between them. The length of the CDR3 is 12 residues. The CDR3, as DNA: TGTGCCATCAGGCGAACCTCGAATGAGCAGTTCTTC. This translates into CAIRRTSNEQFF.

The rearrangement uses TRBV25-1 and TRBJ2-1; possibly TRBD2 for D (5 bases). CDR1 and CDR2 from the germline V gene are MGHDK and SYGVNS. The CDR3 runs 14 residues. V lost 3 bases, J lost 5 bases, and 11 bases lay in between. The CDR3 protein is CASSDWTPHNEQFF. DNA of the CDR3: TGTGCCAGCAGTGACTGGACTCCCCACAATGAGCAGTTCTTC.

The rearrangement links TRBV19 to TRBJ2-7; a possible D gene is TRBD1 (6 bases). Germline CDR1 LNHDA, CDR2 SQIVND (reference sequence). V was cut by 4 bases and J by 2 bases, with 12 bases left in between. This CDR3 contains 14 residues. CDR3 sequence reads: CASSTQGGPYEQYF. The CDR3 DNA sequence: TGTGCCAGTAGTACCCAAGGGGGTCCCTACGAGCAGTACTTC.

The chain recombines TRBV2 with TRBJ2-7; D might be TRBD1 (6 bases). Germline V gene lookup returns CDR1 SNHLY and CDR2 FYNNEI. The CDR3 runs to 13 residues. V was pared by 3 bases and J by 5 bases, with 11 bases between. CDR3 in DNA: TGTGCCAGCAGTGAGTTTCAGGGGAACGAGCAGTACTTC. It yields the protein CASSEFQGNEQYF.

This chain uses TRBV5-1 with TRBJ2-1, with 7 nucleotides matching TRBD1. Losses at the gene ends were 4 bases for V and 4 bases for J; bases not matched to a gene: 5. Germline V gene sequence: CDR1 SGHRS, CDR2 YFSETQ. The CDR3 extends over 14 amino acids. The CDR3 loop is CASSPGQIYNEQFF. The CDR3 nucleotides are TGCGCCAGCAGCCCGGGACAGATTTACAATGAGCAGTTCTTC.

The chain employs TRBV29-1 and TRBJ2-1; D is unresolved. V dropped 0 bases and J dropped 8 bases, with 5 bases sitting between them. The CDR3 runs to 11 residues. Germline V lookup: CDR1 SQVTM, CDR2 ANQGSEA. DNA of the CDR3: TGCAGCGTTGAAGACTCTTATGAGCAGTTCTTC. Amino acid sequence: CSVEDSYEQFF.

V gene TRBV7-6 combines with J gene TRBJ2-1; maybe TRBD1 (6 bases). V lost 5 bases and J 12 bases, leaving 11 bases between the germline ends. CDR3 length: 11 amino acids. The germline gives CDR1 SGHVS, CDR2 FNYEAQ. The CDR3 reads CASSQGGGQFF. In nucleotides, the CDR3 is TGTGCCAGCAGCCAAGGGGGTGGGCAGTTCTTC.

The V and J genes are TRBV7-9 and TRBJ2-3; either TRBD1 or TRBD2 may fit D (6 bases each). The CDR3 consists of 13 residues. The V end was cut by 7 bases, the J end by 2 bases, with 10 bases between. CDR1 and CDR2 from the germline V gene are SEHNR and FQNEAQ (reference sequence). CDR3: CASKGGTTDTQYF. As DNA, the CDR3 is TGTGCCAGCAAGGGGGGCACCACAGATACGCAGTATTTT. The whole variable domain, filled in from reference TRBV7-9 and TRBJ2-3, reads DTGVSQNPRHKITKRGQNVTFRCDPISEHNRLYWYRQTLGQGPEFLTYFQNEAQLEKSRLLSDRFSAERPKGSFSTLEIQRTEQGDSAMYLCASKGGTTDTQYFGPGTRLTVL.

This rearrangement joins TRBV18 to TRBJ2-1, with D hard to call. Germline loops: CDR1 KGHSH, CDR2 LQKENI. CDR3 length: 13 amino acids. V lost 3 bases, J lost 1 base, and 4 bases lay in between. The chain's CDR3 is CASSPPSYNEQFF. CDR3 bases: TGTGCCAGCTCACCGCCATCCTACAATGAGCAGTTCTTC.

This clone was seen a single time. The J gene is TRBJ2-1, the V gene TRBV6-4; 14 bases are a match to TRBD2. V dropped 1 base and J dropped 6; count of bases not matched to a gene: 2. Germline V gene lookup returns CDR1 MRHNA and CDR2 SNTAGT. The CDR3 extends over 16 amino acids. The CDR3 sequence: CASSDWTSGRINEQFF. Here the CDR3 DNA reads TGTGCCAGCAGTGACTGGACTAGCGGGAGGATCAATGAGCAGTTCTTC.